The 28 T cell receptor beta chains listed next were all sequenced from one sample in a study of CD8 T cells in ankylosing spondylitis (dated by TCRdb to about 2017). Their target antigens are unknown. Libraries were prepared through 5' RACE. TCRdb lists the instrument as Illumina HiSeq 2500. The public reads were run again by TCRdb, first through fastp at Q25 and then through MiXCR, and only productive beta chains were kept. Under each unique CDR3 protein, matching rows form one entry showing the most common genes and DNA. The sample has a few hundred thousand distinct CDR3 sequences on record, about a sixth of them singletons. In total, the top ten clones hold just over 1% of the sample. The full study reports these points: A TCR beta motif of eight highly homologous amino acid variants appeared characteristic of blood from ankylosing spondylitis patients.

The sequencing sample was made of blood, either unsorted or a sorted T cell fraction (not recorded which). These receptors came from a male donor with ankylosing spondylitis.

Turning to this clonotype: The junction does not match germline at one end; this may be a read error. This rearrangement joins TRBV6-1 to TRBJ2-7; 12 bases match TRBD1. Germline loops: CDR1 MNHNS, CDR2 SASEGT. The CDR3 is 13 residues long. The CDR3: CASSAGQGAKVSF. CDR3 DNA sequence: TGTGCCAGCAGCGCGGGACAGGGGGCTAAAGTCTCCTTC.

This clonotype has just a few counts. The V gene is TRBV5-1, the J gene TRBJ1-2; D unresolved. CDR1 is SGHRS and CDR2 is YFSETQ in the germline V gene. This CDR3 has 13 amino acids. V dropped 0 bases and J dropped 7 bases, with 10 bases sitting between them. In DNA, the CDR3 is TGCGCCAGCAGCTTGGCCTCTCATAGTGGCTACACCTTC. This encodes CASSLASHSGYTF.

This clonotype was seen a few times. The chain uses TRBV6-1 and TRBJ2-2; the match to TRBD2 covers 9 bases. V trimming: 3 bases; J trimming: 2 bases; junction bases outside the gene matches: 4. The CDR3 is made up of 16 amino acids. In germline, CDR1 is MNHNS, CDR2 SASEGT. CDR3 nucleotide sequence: TGTGCCAGCAGTGATCGCGGGAGGGTAAACACCGGGGAGCTGTTTTTT. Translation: CASSDRGRVNTGELFF.

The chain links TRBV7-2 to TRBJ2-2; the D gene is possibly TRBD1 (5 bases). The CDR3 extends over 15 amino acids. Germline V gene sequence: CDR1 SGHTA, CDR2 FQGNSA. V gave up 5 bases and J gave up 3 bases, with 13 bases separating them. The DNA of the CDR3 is TGTGCCAGCAGCGTGATAGGGGCGGACACCGGGGAGCTGTTTTTT. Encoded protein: CASSVIGADTGELFF. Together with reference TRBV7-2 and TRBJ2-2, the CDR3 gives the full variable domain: GAGVSQSPSNKVTEKGKDVELRCDPISGHTALYWYRQSLGQGLEFLIYFQGNSAPDKSGLPSDRFSAERTGGSVSTLTIQRTQQEDSAVYLCASSVIGADTGELFFGEGSRLTVL.

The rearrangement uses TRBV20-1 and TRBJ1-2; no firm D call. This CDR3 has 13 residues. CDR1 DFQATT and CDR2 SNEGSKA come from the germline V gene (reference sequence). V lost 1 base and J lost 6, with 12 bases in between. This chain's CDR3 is CSARALLEDGYTF. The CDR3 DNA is TGCAGTGCTAGAGCCCTTTTGGAAGATGGCTACACCTTC.

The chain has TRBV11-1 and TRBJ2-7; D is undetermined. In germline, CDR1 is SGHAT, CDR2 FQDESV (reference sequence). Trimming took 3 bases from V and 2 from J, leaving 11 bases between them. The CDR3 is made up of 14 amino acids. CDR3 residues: CASSFLRGPYEQYF. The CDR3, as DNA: TGTGCCAGCAGCTTTCTGCGAGGCCCCTACGAGCAGTACTTC.

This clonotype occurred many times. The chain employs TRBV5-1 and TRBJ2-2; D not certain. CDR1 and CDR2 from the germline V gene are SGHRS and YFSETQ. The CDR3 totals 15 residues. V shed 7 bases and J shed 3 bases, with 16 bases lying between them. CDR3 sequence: CASLASPGDTGELFF. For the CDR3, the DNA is TGCGCCAGCCTGGCTTCACCTGGGGACACCGGGGAGCTGTTTTTT.

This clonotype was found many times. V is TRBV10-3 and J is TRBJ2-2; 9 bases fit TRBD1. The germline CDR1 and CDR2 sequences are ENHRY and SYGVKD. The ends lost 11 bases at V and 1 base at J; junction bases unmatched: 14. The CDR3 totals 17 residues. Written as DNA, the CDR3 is TGTGCCGTAACAGGGGGCGCGGGTAGTGTGAACACCGGGGAGCTGTTTTTT. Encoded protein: CAVTGGAGSVNTGELFF.

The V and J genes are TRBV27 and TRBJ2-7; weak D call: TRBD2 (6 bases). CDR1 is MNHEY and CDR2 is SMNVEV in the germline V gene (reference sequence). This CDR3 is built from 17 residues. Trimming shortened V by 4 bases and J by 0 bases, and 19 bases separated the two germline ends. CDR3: CASSSRRAPISSYEQYF. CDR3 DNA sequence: TGTGCCAGCAGTTCGCGGAGGGCCCCCATTAGCTCCTACGAGCAGTACTTC.

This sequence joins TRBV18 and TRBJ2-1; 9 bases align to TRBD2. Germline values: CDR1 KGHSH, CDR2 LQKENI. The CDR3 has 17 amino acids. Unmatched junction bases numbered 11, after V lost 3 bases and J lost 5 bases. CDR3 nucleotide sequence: TGTGCCAGCTCACCCCCTTCTAGCGGGATTGGCAACAATGAGCAGTTCTTC. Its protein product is CASSPPSSGIGNNEQFF.

The CDR3 DNA follows: TGTGCCAGCAGCCTAAGACTCGAGGGGAGCACCGGGGAGCTGTTTTTT. Amino acid sequence: CASSLRLEGSTGELFF. The gene calls are TRBV5-5 and TRBJ2-2; D tentatively reads TRBD1 or TRBD2 (5 bases each). Germline V gene lookup returns CDR1 SGHKS and CDR2 YYEKEE (reference sequence). Deletions cut 4 bases from V and 4 bases from J, with 17 bases between. The CDR3 extends over 16 amino acids.

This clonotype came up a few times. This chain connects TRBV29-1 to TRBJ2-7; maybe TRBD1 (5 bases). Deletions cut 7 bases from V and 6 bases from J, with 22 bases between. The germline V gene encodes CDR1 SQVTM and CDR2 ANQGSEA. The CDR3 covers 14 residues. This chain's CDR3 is CSAAHDSPWGEQYF. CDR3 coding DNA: TGCAGCGCCGCCCACGACAGCCCTTGGGGCGAGCAGTACTTC.

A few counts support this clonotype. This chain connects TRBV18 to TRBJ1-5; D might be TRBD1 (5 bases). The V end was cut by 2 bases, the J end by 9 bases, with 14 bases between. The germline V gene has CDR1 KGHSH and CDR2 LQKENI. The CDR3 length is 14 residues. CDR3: CASSPGQGFRPQHF. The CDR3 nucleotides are TGTGCCAGCTCACCAGGGCAGGGTTTTCGGCCCCAGCATTTT.

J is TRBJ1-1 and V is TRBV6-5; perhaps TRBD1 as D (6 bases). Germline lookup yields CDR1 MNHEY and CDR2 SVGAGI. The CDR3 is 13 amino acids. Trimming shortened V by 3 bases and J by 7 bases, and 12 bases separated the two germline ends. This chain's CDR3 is CASSYHRVSEAFF. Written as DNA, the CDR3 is TGTGCCAGCAGTTATCACAGGGTGAGTGAAGCTTTCTTT.

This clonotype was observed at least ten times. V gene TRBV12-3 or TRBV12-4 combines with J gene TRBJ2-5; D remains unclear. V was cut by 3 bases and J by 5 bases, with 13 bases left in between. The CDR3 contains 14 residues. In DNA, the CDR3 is TGTGCCAGCAGTTTTCGGCGCTCGGTGGAGACCCAGTACTTC. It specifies CASSFRRSVETQYF.

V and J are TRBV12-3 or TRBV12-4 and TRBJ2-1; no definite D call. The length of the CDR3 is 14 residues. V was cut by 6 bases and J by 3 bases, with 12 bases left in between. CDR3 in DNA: TGTGCCAGCAGCCGCCGGCCAGACTACAATGAGCAGTTCTTC. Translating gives CASSRRPDYNEQFF.

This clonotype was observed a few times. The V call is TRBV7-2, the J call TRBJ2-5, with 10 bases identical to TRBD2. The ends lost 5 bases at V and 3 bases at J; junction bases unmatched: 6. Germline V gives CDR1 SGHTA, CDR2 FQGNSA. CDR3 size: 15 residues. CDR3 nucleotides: TGTGCCAGCAGCCCTACTAGCGGGACAAAAGAGACCCAGTACTTC. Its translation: CASSPTSGTKETQYF.

The CDR3 loop reads CASSRTSGPNEQFF. DNA for the CDR3: TGTGCCAGCAGCCGGACTAGCGGTCCCAATGAGCAGTTCTTC. The V gene is TRBV6-2 or TRBV6-3, the J gene TRBJ2-1; 10 bases agree with TRBD2. Germline CDR1 and CDR2: MNHEY and SVGEGT. The ends lost 6 bases at V and 6 bases at J; junction bases unmatched: 5. The CDR3 is 14 amino acids.

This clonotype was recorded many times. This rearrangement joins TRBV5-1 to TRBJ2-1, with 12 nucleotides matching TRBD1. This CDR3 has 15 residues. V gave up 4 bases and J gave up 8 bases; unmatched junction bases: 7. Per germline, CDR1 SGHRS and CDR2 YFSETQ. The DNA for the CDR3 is TGCGCCAGCAGCCCAGGGACAGGGGGCTTCGATGAGCAGTTCTTC. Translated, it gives CASSPGTGGFDEQFF.

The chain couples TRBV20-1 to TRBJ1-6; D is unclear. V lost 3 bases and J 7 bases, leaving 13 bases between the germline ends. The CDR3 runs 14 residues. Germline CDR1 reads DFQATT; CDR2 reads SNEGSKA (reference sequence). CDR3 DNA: TGCAGTGCTAGTTCCCAGCGACCAAATTCACCCCTCCACTTT. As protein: CSASSQRPNSPLHF.

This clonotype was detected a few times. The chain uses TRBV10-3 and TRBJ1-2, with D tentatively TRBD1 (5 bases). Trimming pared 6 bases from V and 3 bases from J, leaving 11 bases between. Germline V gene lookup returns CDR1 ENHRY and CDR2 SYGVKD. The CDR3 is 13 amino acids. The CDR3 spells CAISSRGDYGYTF. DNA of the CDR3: TGTGCCATCAGCTCAAGGGGCGACTATGGCTACACCTTC.

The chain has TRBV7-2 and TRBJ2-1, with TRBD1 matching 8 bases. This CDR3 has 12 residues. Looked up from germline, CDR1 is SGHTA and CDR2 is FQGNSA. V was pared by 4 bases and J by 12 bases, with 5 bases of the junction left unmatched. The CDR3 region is CASSWTGLGQFF. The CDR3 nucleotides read TGTGCCAGCAGCTGGACAGGGTTGGGGCAGTTCTTC.

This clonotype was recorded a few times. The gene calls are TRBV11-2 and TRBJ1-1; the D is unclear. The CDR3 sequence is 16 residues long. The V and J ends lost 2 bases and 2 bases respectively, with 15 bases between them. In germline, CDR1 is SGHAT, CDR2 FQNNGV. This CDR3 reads CASSLKEWGANTEAFF. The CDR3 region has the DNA TGTGCCAGCAGCTTAAAGGAGTGGGGTGCCAACACTGAAGCTTTCTTT.

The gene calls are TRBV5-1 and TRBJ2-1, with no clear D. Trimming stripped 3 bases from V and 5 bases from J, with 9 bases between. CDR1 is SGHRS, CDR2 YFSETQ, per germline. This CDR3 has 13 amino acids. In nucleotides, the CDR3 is TGCGCCAGCAGCTCTGTAGGGCACAATGAGCAGTTCTTC. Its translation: CASSSVGHNEQFF. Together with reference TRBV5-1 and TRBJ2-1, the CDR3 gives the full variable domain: KAGVTQTPRYLIKTRGQQVTLSCSPISGHRSVSWYQQTPGQGLQFLFEYFSETQRNKGNFPGRFSGRQFSNSRSEMNVSTLELGDSALYLCASSSVGHNEQFFGPGTRLTVL.

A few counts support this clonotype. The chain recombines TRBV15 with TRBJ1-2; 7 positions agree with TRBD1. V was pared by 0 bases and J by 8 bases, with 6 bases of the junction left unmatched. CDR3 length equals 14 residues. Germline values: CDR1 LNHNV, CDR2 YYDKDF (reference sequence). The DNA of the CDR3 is TGTGCCACCAGCAGAGAGCGACAGGGCACAGGCTACACCTTC. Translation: CATSRERQGTGYTF.

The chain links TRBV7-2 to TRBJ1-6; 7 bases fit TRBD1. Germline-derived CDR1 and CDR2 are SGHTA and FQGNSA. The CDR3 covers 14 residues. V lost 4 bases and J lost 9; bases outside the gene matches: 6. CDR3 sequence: CASSSGTDGSPLHF. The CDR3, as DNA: TGTGCCAGCAGCTCCGGGACAGACGGTTCACCCCTCCACTTT.

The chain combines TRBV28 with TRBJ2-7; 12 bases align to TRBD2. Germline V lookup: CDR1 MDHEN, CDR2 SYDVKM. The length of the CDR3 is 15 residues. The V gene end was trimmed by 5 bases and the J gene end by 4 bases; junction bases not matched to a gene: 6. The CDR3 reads CASSTPGTSGYEQYF. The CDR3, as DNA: TGTGCCAGCAGTACCCCCGGGACTAGCGGGTACGAGCAGTACTTC.

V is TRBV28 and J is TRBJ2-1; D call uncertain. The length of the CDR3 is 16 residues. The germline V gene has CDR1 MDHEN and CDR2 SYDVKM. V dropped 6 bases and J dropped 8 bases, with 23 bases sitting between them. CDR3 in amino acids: CASSPLVSPWLDEQFF. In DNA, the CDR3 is TGTGCCAGCAGCCCCCTAGTGTCCCCCTGGCTCGATGAGCAGTTCTTC.